These 12 T cell receptor beta chains came from one sample sequenced in a study of regulatory T cells in long-lasting Graves disease. Arm-PCR of CDR3 regions with iRepertoire HTBI primers generated TCR beta libraries. Using its own MiXCR run on the multiplex PCR reads, TCRdb lists one record per CDR3 protein. This table holds under 450,000 distinct CDR3 sequences, about 25% found once. Noted time point: persistent/refractory GD, antithyroid drugs over 5 years with positive TRAb. From RNA extracted from PBMCs, the TCR library was made. The sample in question was peripheral blood mononuclear cells (PBMCs), obtained when the disease was refractory, from a patient treated with antithyroid drugs. The receptor source for this set is a female donor with Graves disease.

J is TRBJ1-5 and V is TRBV29-1, with TRBD1 matching over 8 bases. The CDR3 is 13 amino acids. Trimming took 6 bases from V and 3 from J; bases not matched to a gene: 4. CDR1 and CDR2 (germline): SQVTM, ANQGSEA. Written as DNA, the CDR3 is TGCAGCGTCGGACAGGGAAACAATCAGCCCCAGCATTTT. It codes for CSVGQGNNQPQHF. The whole variable domain, remainder taken from reference TRBV29-1 and TRBJ1-5, is SAVISQKPSRDICQRGTSLTIQCQVDSQVTMMFWYRQQPGQSLTLIATANQGSEATYESGFVIDKFPISRPNLTFSTLTVSNMSPEDSSIYLCSVGQGNNQPQHFGDGTRLSIL.

This clonotype was counted between two and nine times. The chain is built from TRBV15 and TRBJ1-4; possibly TRBD1 for D (5 bases). Germline V gene data show CDR1 as LNHNV and CDR2 as YYDKDF (reference sequence). The CDR3 extends over 15 amino acids. V lost 8 bases and J lost 0, with 13 bases in between. Here the CDR3 reads CATAGRGATNEKLFF. In nucleotides, the CDR3 is TGTGCCACCGCGGGGAGGGGCGCAACTAATGAAAAACTGTTTTTT.

The CDR3 nucleotides are TGTGCCAGCTCACCTGGTAGTCACGAGCAGTACTTC. It is translated as CASSPGSHEQYF. The chain combines TRBV18 with TRBJ2-7; D remains ambiguous. V shed 3 bases and J shed 5 bases, with 8 bases lying between them. CDR1 and CDR2 (germline): KGHSH, LQKENI. CDR3 length: 12 amino acids.

This clonotype turned up a few times. J is TRBJ1-1 and V is TRBV28, with TRBD1 as a possible D gene (6 bases). Trimming pared 8 bases from V and 11 bases from J, leaving 18 bases between. The CDR3 is 12 amino acids. Germline loops: CDR1 MDHEN, CDR2 SYDVKM. The CDR3 coding sequence is TGTGCCAGCGGGGACCGGGGGCAAAGCGCTTTCTTT. Amino acid sequence: CASGDRGQSAFF. The full variable domain, completed using reference TRBV28 and TRBJ1-1, is DVKVTQSSRYLVKRTGEKVFLECVQDMDHENMFWYRQDPGLGLRLIYFSYDVKMKEKGDIPEGYSVSREKKERFSLILESASTNQTSMYLCASGDRGQSAFFGQGTRLTVV.

The chain uses TRBV12-3 or TRBV12-4 and TRBJ1-5, with a tentative D call TRBD1 (6 bases). V was cut by 6 bases and J by 4 bases, with 10 bases left in between. The CDR3 runs 13 residues. The CDR3 DNA reads as TGTGCCAGCAGGGTACAGGGAAATCAGCCCCAGCATTTT. As protein: CASRVQGNQPQHF.

For the CDR3, the DNA is TGTGCCAGCAGTTATACAACTTCCGGACAGGTCGGACCGAGGGCTTTCTTT. As protein: CASSYTTSGQVGPRAFF. This chain uses TRBV6-5 with TRBJ1-1; 7 bases match TRBD1. Germline V gene data show CDR1 as MNHEY and CDR2 as SVGAGI. Trimming at V came to 3 bases and at J to 11 bases, leaving 21 bases not matched to a gene. This CDR3 has 17 amino acids.

The chain has TRBV30 and TRBJ1-2; 8 nucleotides line up with TRBD1. V lost 5 bases, J lost 3 bases, and 5 bases stayed unmatched. Germline V gene lookup returns CDR1 GTSNPN and CDR2 SVGIG (reference sequence). The CDR3 sequence is 13 residues long. The CDR3 loop is CAWYRQGHYGYTF. CDR3 in DNA: TGTGCCTGGTATAGACAGGGGCACTATGGCTACACCTTC. The variable domain in full, with the rest retrieved from reference TRBV30 and TRBJ1-2, is SQTIHQWPATLVQPVGSPLSLECTVEGTSNPNLYWYRQAAGRGLQLLFYSVGIGQISSEVPQNLSASRPQDRQFILSSKKLLLSDSGFYLCAWYRQGHYGYTFGSGTRLTVV.

The chain recombines TRBV14 with TRBJ1-6, with D unresolved. Trimming took off 0 bases at V and 5 bases at J, with 5 bases between the two ends. The CDR3 length is 14 residues. Looked up from germline, CDR1 is SGHDN and CDR2 is FVKESK. CDR3 region: CASSQEVHNSPLHF. The CDR3, as DNA: TGTGCCAGCAGCCAAGAGGTCCATAATTCACCCCTCCACTTT.

This clonotype was seen repeatedly, ten times or more. The chain recombines TRBV7-9 with TRBJ2-5; perhaps D is TRBD1 or TRBD2 (5 bases each). This CDR3 is built from 14 residues. Per germline, CDR1 SEHNR and CDR2 FQNEAQ (reference sequence). Trimming stripped 1 base from V and 1 base from J, with 7 bases between. The CDR3 protein is CASSLVGPQETQYF. The DNA for the CDR3 is TGTGCCAGCAGCTTAGTGGGACCCCAAGAGACCCAGTACTTC.

At least ten counts were recorded for this clonotype. J is TRBJ2-7 and V is TRBV28, with D hard to call. CDR1 is MDHEN, CDR2 SYDVKM, per germline. The length of the CDR3 is 14 residues. Trimming shortened V by 7 bases and J by 3 bases, and 16 bases separated the two germline ends. The CDR3 DNA sequence: TGTGCCAGCACCCCCTTCGGGTTAATCTACGAGCAGTACTTC. Protein product: CASTPFGLIYEQYF.

This clonotype was seen repeatedly, ten times or more. The V gene is TRBV5-1, the J gene TRBJ1-4, with 11 bases fitting TRBD1. In germline, CDR1 is SGHRS, CDR2 YFSETQ. V gave up 2 bases and J gave up 5 bases; unmatched junction bases: 5. This CDR3 spans 16 amino acids. CDR3 in amino acids: CASSLPGQGGNEKLFF. CDR3 coding DNA: TGCGCCAGCAGCTTACCGGGACAGGGGGGAAATGAAAAACTGTTTTTT. The full variable domain, with the rest looked up from reference TRBV5-1 and TRBJ1-4, is KAGVTQTPRYLIKTRGQQVTLSCSPISGHRSVSWYQQTPGQGLQFLFEYFSETQRNKGNFPGRFSGRQFSNSRSEMNVSTLELGDSALYLCASSLPGQGGNEKLFFGSGTQLSVL.

This clonotype came up many times. The chain recombines TRBV28 with TRBJ2-5; 8 bases agree with TRBD1. The CDR3 extends over 15 amino acids. The V gene's germline CDR1 is MDHEN and CDR2 SYDVKM. V was pared by 5 bases and J by 3 bases, with 8 bases of the junction left unmatched. The CDR3 DNA sequence: TGTGCCAGCAGTCCGACAGGGGCACTTAAAGAGACCCAGTACTTC. This encodes CASSPTGALKETQYF.